What follows are 4 T cell receptor beta chains derived from one specimen sequenced in a study of OX40 agonist ivuxolimab in advanced cancers. Generated by immunoSEQ multiplex PCR, the TCRdb table keeps only in-frame clones and is missing some. The data hold tens of thousands of clones, with roughly 80% observed a single time. The sample here was CD4+ or CD8+ T cells sorted from blood, taken in a trial of the OX40 agonist ivuxolimab. The receptor source for this set is an adult with an advanced solid tumor such as melanoma, head and neck, liver or kidney cancer.

This clone came up once. J is TRBJ1-3 and V is TRBV7-8, with D uncertain. The V end was cut by 7 bases, the J end by 2 bases, with 9 bases between. This CDR3 contains 13 residues. Per germline, CDR1 SGHVS and CDR2 FQNEAQ. The CDR3: CASKLGTGNTIYF. The CDR3 DNA reads TGTGCCAGCAAGCTGGGGACTGGAAACACCATATATTTT. Full variable domain (missing parts from reference TRBV7-8 and TRBJ1-3): GAGVSQSPRYKVAKRGQDVALRCDPISGHVSLFWYQQALGQGPEFLTYFQNEAQLDKSGLPSDRFFAERPEGSVSTLKIQRTQQEDSAVYLCASKLGTGNTIYFGEGSWLTVV.

This clone has just a few counts. This rearrangement joins TRBV5-6 to TRBJ1-1; 9 bases agree with TRBD1. The CDR3 runs 12 residues. CDR1 and CDR2 from the germline V gene are SGHDT and YYEEEE. V shed 4 bases, J shed 10 bases, and the junction held 5 bases outside the gene matches. CDR3 loop: CASSTGTGRAFF. CDR3 in DNA: TGTGCCAGCAGCACCGGGACAGGGAGAGCTTTCTTT.

This chain uses TRBV7-9 with TRBJ2-3; TRBD1 agrees at 7 bases. CDR3 length equals 14 residues. After removal of 5 bases from V and 4 bases from J, the junction contained 6 bases not matched to a gene. Germline-derived CDR1 and CDR2 are SEHNR and FQNEAQ (reference sequence). DNA for the CDR3: TGTGCCAGCAGCGTCGGGACAGCCCCAGATACGCAGTATTTT. This encodes CASSVGTAPDTQYF.

The chain carries TRBV27 and TRBJ1-1; D gene unclear. V lost 10 bases, J lost 1 base, and 13 bases lay in between. The CDR3 sequence is 13 residues long. Germline V gene lookup returns CDR1 MNHEY and CDR2 SMNVEV (reference sequence). The CDR3 spells CATSVGSNTEAFF. In nucleotides, the CDR3 is TGTGCCACCTCGGTGGGATCGAACACTGAAGCTTTCTTT.